What follows are 19 T cell receptor beta chains derived from one specimen sequenced in a study of PD-L1 blockade in urothelial cancer. The time point: peripheral blood 6 weeks after treatment start. Sequencing was performed with immunoSEQ multiplex PCR; in TCRdb, only in-frame clones are kept and a portion is missing. The sample lists around 50,000 clones; about 85% were seen once. Specimen: PBMCs, collected around atezolizumab (anti-PD-L1) treatment. Source of these receptors: a man over 45 with urothelial cancer.

The chain links TRBV30 to TRBJ1-2, with 10 nucleotides matching TRBD1. The CDR3 is made up of 12 amino acids. The J segment lost 7 bases and the V segment lost 3 bases, leaving 2 bases of the junction unmatched. Germline CDR1 reads GTSNPN; CDR2 reads SVGIG (reference sequence). CDR3 sequence reads: CAWRTGGFGYTF. CDR3 nucleotides: TGTGCCTGGAGGACAGGGGGCTTTGGCTACACCTTC.

The V and J genes are TRBV6-5 and TRBJ2-7; D might be TRBD1 (6 bases). CDR1 and CDR2 (germline): MNHEY, SVGAGI. Trimming removed 6 bases from V and 4 bases from J, with 10 bases in between. This CDR3 is built from 12 residues. The DNA for the CDR3 is TGTGCCAGCAGGTCTCAGGGGTACGAGCAGTACTTC. It translates to CASRSQGYEQYF.

As DNA, the CDR3 is TGTGCCAGCAGTTCCGTCGGGACAGGGCTTGGAAATGAGCAGTTCTTC. This sequence encodes CASSSVGTGLGNEQFF. This chain uses TRBV28 with TRBJ2-1; TRBD1 agrees at 9 bases. The CDR3 covers 16 residues. The V gene end was trimmed by 4 bases and the J gene end by 7 bases; junction bases not matched to a gene: 11. Germline CDR1 reads MDHEN; CDR2 reads SYDVKM.

The chain has TRBV2 and TRBJ1-4; D gene uncertain. CDR3 length equals 14 residues. The V end was cut by 2 bases, the J end by 5 bases, with 9 bases between. The germline CDR1 and CDR2 sequences are SNHLY and FYNNEI. CDR3 residues: CASSEWTGNEKLFF. The DNA of the CDR3 is TGTGCCAGCAGTGAATGGACGGGGAATGAAAAACTGTTTTTT.

There are a few counts of this clone. J is TRBJ2-5 and V is TRBV6-5; 15 bases agree with TRBD2. Germline-derived CDR1 and CDR2 are MNHEY and SVGAGI. J gave up 5 bases and V 0 bases, and 1 base lay outside the gene matches. The CDR3 covers 16 residues. The DNA of the CDR3 is TGTGCCAGCAGTTACTCCGGGACTAGCGGGGGGGAGACCCAGTACTTC. It yields the protein CASSYSGTSGGETQYF.

The CDR3 DNA is TGTGCCAGCAGCTCTGGGGGGGGGACTGAAGCTTTCTTT. Translating it yields CASSSGGGTEAFF. The chain is built from TRBV7-9 and TRBJ1-1; the D gene is possibly TRBD1 (5 bases). This CDR3 spans 13 amino acids. Germline CDR1 SEHNR, CDR2 FQNEAQ (reference sequence). V lost 4 bases and J 5 bases, leaving 11 bases between the germline ends.

The chain links TRBV13 to TRBJ2-7; 9 bases agree with TRBD1. CDR1 and CDR2 (germline): PRHDT, FYEKMQ (reference sequence). The CDR3 spans 14 residues. Unmatched junction bases numbered 5, after V lost 5 bases and J lost 3 bases. This CDR3 is CASSRRDRDYEQYF. In DNA form, the CDR3 reads TGTGCCAGCAGCCGCCGGGACAGGGACTACGAGCAGTACTTC.

The chain couples TRBV7-9 to TRBJ1-6, with D hard to call. V was cut by 1 base and J by 7 bases, with 8 bases left in between. The CDR3 covers 14 residues. CDR1 is SEHNR, CDR2 FQNEAQ, per germline (reference sequence). The CDR3 loop reads CASSLGGWNSPLHF. The CDR3 region has the DNA TGTGCCAGCAGCTTAGGAGGGTGGAATTCACCCCTCCACTTT.

This rearrangement joins TRBV29-1 to TRBJ2-1; D uncertain. Germline V CDR1 and CDR2: SQVTM, ANQGSEA. The ends were cut back, 1 base at V and 0 bases at J, with 7 bases in the middle. This CDR3 region has 14 residues. The CDR3 region is CSVEVASSYNEQFF. The CDR3 DNA is TGCAGCGTTGAAGTGGCTAGCTCCTACAATGAGCAGTTCTTC.

The V call is TRBV11-2, the J call TRBJ2-7; D gene unclear. CDR3 length: 11 residues. Trimming shortened V by 5 bases and J by 4 bases, and 6 bases separated the two germline ends. Per germline, CDR1 SGHAT and CDR2 FQNNGV. The CDR3 sequence is CASSPAYEQYF. The CDR3 DNA is TGTGCCAGCAGCCCCGCGTACGAGCAGTACTTC.

This rearrangement joins TRBV6-5 to TRBJ2-7, with D unresolved. CDR1 and CDR2 from the germline V gene are MNHEY and SVGAGI. The CDR3 runs to 14 residues. Trimming left V 6 bases short and J 0 bases short, with 12 bases between. CDR3 sequence reads: CASRITWSSYEQYF. CDR3 bases: TGTGCCAGCAGGATAACTTGGAGCTCCTACGAGCAGTACTTC.

This clone came up a few times. V and J are TRBV27 and TRBJ2-1, with 11 bases fitting TRBD1. V was pared by 1 base and J by 6 bases, with 8 bases of the junction left unmatched. The length of the CDR3 is 17 residues. Germline-derived CDR1 and CDR2 are MNHEY and SMNVEV (reference sequence). The CDR3 DNA sequence: TGTGCCAGCAGTTTATTGGTTATGGGGACAGGGGGCAATGAGCAGTTCTTC. It specifies CASSLLVMGTGGNEQFF.

The rearrangement uses TRBV6-5 and TRBJ2-5; D ambiguous. This CDR3 spans 15 amino acids. Trimming removed 0 bases from V and 1 base from J, with 9 bases in between. Germline V CDR1 and CDR2: MNHEY, SVGAGI. CDR3 region: CASSYSPGLQETQYF. The CDR3 DNA is TGTGCCAGCAGTTACTCGCCAGGCCTCCAAGAGACCCAGTACTTC.

The V and J genes are TRBV19 and TRBJ2-7; weak D call: TRBD2 (5 bases). Per the germline V gene, CDR1 is LNHDA and CDR2 is SQIVND (reference sequence). The CDR3 runs to 18 residues. Between the trimmed V and J ends, which lost 10 bases and 6 bases, there was a span of 34 bases. For the CDR3, the DNA is TGTGCCAATTCCATAAGCGGAAAAACCAGCGACTTATTCAGCGAGCAGTACTTC. Protein: CANSISGKTSDLFSEQYF.

Here the CDR3 reads CASSFPPGTGGLDEQFF. The CDR3 region has the DNA TGTGCCAGCAGCTTCCCGCCCGGGACAGGGGGTCTCGATGAGCAGTTCTTC. This chain joins TRBV11-2 and TRBJ2-1; 11 bases align to TRBD1. V shed 3 bases and J 8 bases; nucleotides not matched to a gene: 12. Per the germline V gene, CDR1 is SGHAT and CDR2 is FQNNGV. This CDR3 spans 17 amino acids.

The rearrangement links TRBV10-3 to TRBJ2-5; 10 bases are shared with TRBD2. CDR1 is ENHRY and CDR2 is SYGVKD in the germline V gene. The CDR3 loop spans 15 amino acids. Trimming took 6 bases from V and 5 from J; bases not matched to a gene: 9. The CDR3 DNA is TGTGCCATCAGCAGTGGGACTAGCGCTGGGGAGACCCAGTACTTC. Amino acids: CAISSGTSAGETQYF.

The chain employs TRBV9 and TRBJ2-5, with D hard to call. CDR1 and CDR2 from the germline V gene are SGDLS and YYNGEE. The CDR3 is 16 amino acids. The V and J ends lost 0 bases and 3 bases respectively, with 15 bases between them. The CDR3: CASSVAWSTVEETQYF. The CDR3 nucleotides read TGTGCCAGCAGCGTAGCATGGTCCACAGTAGAAGAGACCCAGTACTTC.

The V call is TRBV9, the J call TRBJ1-2; the D gene is possibly TRBD1 (6 bases). Germline CDR1 is SGDLS and CDR2 is YYNGEE. CDR3 length: 13 amino acids. The ends were cut back, 0 bases at V and 7 bases at J, with 10 bases in the middle. The CDR3: CASSVAGGIGYTF. For the CDR3, the DNA is TGTGCCAGCAGCGTAGCGGGGGGCATTGGCTACACCTTC.

The genes are TRBV7-9 and TRBJ1-2, with D unclear. Per germline, CDR1 SEHNR and CDR2 FQNEAQ (reference sequence). The CDR3 covers 11 residues. V lost 6 bases and J lost 5, with 7 bases in between. CDR3 nucleotides: TGTGCCAGCAGGGGGAGATATGGCTACACCTTC. Residues: CASRGRYGYTF.